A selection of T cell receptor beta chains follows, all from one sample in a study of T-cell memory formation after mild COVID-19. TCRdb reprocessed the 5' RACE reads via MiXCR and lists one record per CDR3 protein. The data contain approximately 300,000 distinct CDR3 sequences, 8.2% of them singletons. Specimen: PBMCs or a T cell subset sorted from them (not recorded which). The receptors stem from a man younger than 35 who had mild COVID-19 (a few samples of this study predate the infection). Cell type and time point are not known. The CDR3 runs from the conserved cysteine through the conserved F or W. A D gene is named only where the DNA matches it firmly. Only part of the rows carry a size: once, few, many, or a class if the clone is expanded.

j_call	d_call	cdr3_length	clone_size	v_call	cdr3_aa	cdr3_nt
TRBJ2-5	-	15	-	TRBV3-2	CASSQDGGPGETQYF	TGTGCCAGCAGCCAAGATGGGGGCCCCGGAGAGACCCAGTACTTC
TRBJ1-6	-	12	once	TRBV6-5	CASSGRGITLHF	TGTGCCAGCAGCGGACGGGGCATAACCCTCCACTTT
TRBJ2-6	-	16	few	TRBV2	CASSLTGRSGANVLTF	TGTGCCAGCAGTTTAACAGGGAGGTCTGGGGCCAACGTCCTGACTTTC
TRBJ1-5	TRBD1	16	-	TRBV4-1	CASSQVGQGVAQPQHF	TGCGCCAGCAGCCAAGTTGGACAGGGGGTTGCTCAGCCCCAGCATTTT
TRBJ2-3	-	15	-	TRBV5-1	CASSLSKRITDTQYF	TGCGCCAGCAGCTTGAGTAAGAGAATTACAGATACGCAGTATTTT
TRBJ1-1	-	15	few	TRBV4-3	CASSQEDSPGTEAFF	TGCGCCAGCAGCCAGGAGGACAGCCCAGGCACTGAAGCTTTCTTT
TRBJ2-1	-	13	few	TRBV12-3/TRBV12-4	CASSDLGSRVQFF	TGTGCCAGCAGTGATCTGGGGTCACGGGTGCAGTTCTTC
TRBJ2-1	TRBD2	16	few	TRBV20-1	CSARDTLAGAYNEQFF	TGCAGTGCTAGAGATACCCTAGCGGGGGCCTACAATGAGCAGTTCTTC
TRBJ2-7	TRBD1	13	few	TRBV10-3	CAIKQGALYEQYF	TGTGCCATCAAACAGGGGGCGTTATACGAGCAGTACTTC
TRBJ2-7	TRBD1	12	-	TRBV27	CASRGQDNEQYF	TGTGCCAGCAGGGGACAGGACAACGAGCAGTACTTC
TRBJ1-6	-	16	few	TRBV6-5	CASRLGGSGRNSPLHF	TGTGCCAGCAGGCTCGGGGGTTCAGGGAGGAATTCACCCCTCCACTTT
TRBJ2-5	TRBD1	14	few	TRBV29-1	CSVDPGQGGETQYF	TGCAGCGTAGACCCGGGACAGGGAGGGGAGACCCAGTACTTC
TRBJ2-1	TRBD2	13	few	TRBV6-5	CASSLTSGAEQFF	TGTGCCAGCAGTTTGACTAGCGGGGCGGAGCAGTTCTTC
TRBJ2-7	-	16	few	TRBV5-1	CASSGNRDGAPYEQYF	TGCGCCAGCAGCGGGAACCGGGACGGTGCCCCCTACGAGCAGTACTTC
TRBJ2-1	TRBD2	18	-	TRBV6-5	CASSYSAVAGGSYNEQFF	TGTGCCAGCAGTTACTCGGCGGTAGCGGGGGGCTCCTACAATGAGCAGTTCTTC
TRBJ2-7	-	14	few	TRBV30	CAWSGGQGYHEQYF	TGTGCCTGGAGTGGCGGGCAGGGGTACCACGAGCAGTACTTC
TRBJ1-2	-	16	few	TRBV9	CASSVEAGKEGYGYTF	TGTGCCAGCAGCGTAGAAGCAGGGAAGGAGGGCTATGGCTACACCTTC
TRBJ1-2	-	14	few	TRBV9	CASSGGPTDYGYTF	TGTGCCAGCAGCGGGGGGCCAACAGACTATGGCTACACCTTC
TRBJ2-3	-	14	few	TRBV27	CASSSLPYLDTQYF	TGTGCCAGCAGTTCCCTCCCCTATTTAGATACGCAGTATTTT
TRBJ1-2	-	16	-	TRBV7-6	CASSSTPGYSDYGYTF	TGTGCCAGCAGCTCTACACCTGGGTATTCGGACTATGGCTACACCTTC
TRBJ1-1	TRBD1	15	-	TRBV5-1	CASSPLQGSGTEAFF	TGCGCCAGTAGCCCTCTACAGGGGTCGGGAACTGAAGCTTTCTTT
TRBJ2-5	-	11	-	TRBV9	CASSVAKTQYF	TGTGCCAGCAGCGTAGCGAAGACCCAGTACTTC
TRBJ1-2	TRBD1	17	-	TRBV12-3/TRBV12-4	CASSLGQGINNHYGYTF	TGTGCCAGCAGTCTGGGACAGGGTATCAATAATCACTATGGCTACACCTTC
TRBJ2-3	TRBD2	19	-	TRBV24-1	CATSDLSGTAGGPRDTQYF	TGTGCCACCAGTGATTTAAGCGGGACAGCGGGGGGGCCGAGGGATACGCAGTATTTT
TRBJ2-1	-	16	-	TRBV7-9	CASSVPSESLYNEQFF	TGTGCCAGCAGCGTCCCCAGCGAATCGCTCTACAATGAGCAGTTCTTC
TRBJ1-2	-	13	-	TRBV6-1	CASSGSGDYGYTF	TGTGCCAGCAGTGGGTCGGGTGACTATGGCTACACCTTC
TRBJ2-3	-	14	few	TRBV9	CASSVAQVTDTQYF	TGTGCCAGCAGCGTAGCTCAGGTTACAGATACGCAGTATTTT
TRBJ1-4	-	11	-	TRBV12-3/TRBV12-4	CARSSRGELFF	TGTGCCAGAAGCAGCCGTGGTGAACTGTTTTTT
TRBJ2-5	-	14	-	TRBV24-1	CATSDSEAGETQYF	TGTGCCACCAGTGACTCGGAGGCCGGGGAGACCCAGTACTTC
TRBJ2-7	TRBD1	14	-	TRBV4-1	CASSQGTRGFEQYF	TGCGCCAGCAGCCAAGGTACCAGGGGGTTCGAGCAGTACTTC
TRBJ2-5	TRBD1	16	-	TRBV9	CASSVVGTGTQETQYF	TGTGCCAGCAGCGTAGTTGGGACAGGAACACAAGAGACCCAGTACTTC
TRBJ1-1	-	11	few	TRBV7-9	CASQENTEAFF	TGTGCCAGCCAGGAGAACACTGAAGCTTTCTTT
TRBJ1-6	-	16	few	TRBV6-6	CASSYSGSSYNSPLHF	TGTGCCAGCAGTTACTCGGGGAGCTCCTATAATTCACCCCTCCACTTT
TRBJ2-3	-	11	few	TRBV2	CASSVLDTQYF	TGTGCCAGCAGTGTGTTAGATACGCAGTATTTT
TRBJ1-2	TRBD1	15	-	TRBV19	CASSPGRGQGASYTF	TGTGCCAGTAGTCCCGGGAGGGGACAGGGGGCGAGCTACACCTTC
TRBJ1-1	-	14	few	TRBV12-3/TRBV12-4	CASSGPPGFRGAFF	TGTGCCAGCAGCGGACCCCCAGGTTTCAGGGGAGCTTTCTTT
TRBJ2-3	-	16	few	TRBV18	CASSPPSVASTDTQYF	TGTGCCAGCTCACCACCGAGCGTTGCTAGCACAGATACGCAGTATTTT
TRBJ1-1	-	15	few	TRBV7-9	CASSGVGGAWTEAFF	TGTGCCAGCAGCGGTGTGGGGGGCGCGTGGACTGAAGCTTTCTTT
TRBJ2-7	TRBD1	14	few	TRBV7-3	CASSLTGGAYEQYF	TGTGCCAGCAGCTTGACAGGGGGAGCCTACGAGCAGTACTTC
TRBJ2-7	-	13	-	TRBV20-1	CSARTDREGEQYF	TGCAGTGCTAGAACGGACAGGGAGGGCGAGCAGTACTTC
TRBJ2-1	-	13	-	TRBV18	CASSLDDYNEQFF	TGTGCCAGCTCCCTCGACGATTACAATGAGCAGTTCTTC
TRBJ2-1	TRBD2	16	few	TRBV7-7	CASSGLDWSSYNEQFF	TGTGCTAGCAGCGGACTAGATTGGAGCTCCTACAATGAGCAGTTCTTC
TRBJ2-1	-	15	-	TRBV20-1	CSARDQRPSYNEQFF	TGCAGTGCTAGAGATCAGCGGCCCTCCTACAATGAGCAGTTCTTC
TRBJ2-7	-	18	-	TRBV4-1	CASSQGISARGVSYEQYF	TGCGCCAGCAGCCAAGGAATATCGGCCAGGGGGGTCTCCTACGAGCAGTACTTC
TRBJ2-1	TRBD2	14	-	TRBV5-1	CASSNGGTPNEQFF	TGCGCCAGTTCGAACGGGGGGACCCCCAATGAGCAGTTCTTC
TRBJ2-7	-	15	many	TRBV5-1	CASSLGGGVLGEQYF	TGCGCCAGCAGCCTTGGTGGCGGGGTTCTTGGCGAGCAGTACTTC
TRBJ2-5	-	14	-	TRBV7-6	CASSRRLRKETQYF	TGTGCCAGCAGCCGCCGCCTGAGGAAAGAGACCCAGTACTTC
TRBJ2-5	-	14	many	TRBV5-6	CASSLARGRETQYF	TGTGCCAGCAGCTTGGCCCGAGGGAGGGAGACCCAGTACTTC
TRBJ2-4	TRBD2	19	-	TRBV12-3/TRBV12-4	CASSLGSGGAGTVKNIQYF	TGTGCCAGCAGTTTAGGAAGCGGGGGGGCCGGCACGGTCAAAAACATTCAGTACTTC
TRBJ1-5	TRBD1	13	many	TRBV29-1	CSVDLGQGQPQHF	TGCAGCGTTGACCTAGGACAGGGCCAGCCCCAGCATTTT
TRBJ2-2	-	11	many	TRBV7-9	CASSLDGELFF	TGTGCCAGCAGCTTGGACGGGGAGCTGTTTTTT
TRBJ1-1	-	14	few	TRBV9	CASSVAQASTEAFF	TGTGCCAGCAGCGTAGCCCAGGCGAGTACTGAAGCTTTCTTT
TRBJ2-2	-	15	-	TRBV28	CASSPSGGLTGELFF	TGTGCCAGCAGCCCTTCCGGGGGGCTCACCGGGGAGCTGTTTTTT
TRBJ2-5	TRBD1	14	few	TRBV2	CASSPTTGSETQYF	TGTGCCAGCAGCCCTACGACAGGGTCAGAGACCCAGTACTTC
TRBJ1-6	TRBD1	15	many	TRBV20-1	CSARTGGSGNSPLHF	TGCAGTGCTAGGACAGGGGGCAGCGGGAATTCACCCCTCCACTTT
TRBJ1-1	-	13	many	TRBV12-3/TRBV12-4	CASSFLWNTEAFF	TGTGCCAGCAGTTTTCTGTGGAACACTGAAGCTTTCTTT
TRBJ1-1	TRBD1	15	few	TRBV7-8	CASSSRGGARTEAFF	TGTGCCAGCAGCAGCAGAGGGGGCGCGCGCACTGAAGCTTTCTTT
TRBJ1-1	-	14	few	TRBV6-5	CASTWGPMNTEAFF	TGTGCCAGCACCTGGGGCCCTATGAACACTGAAGCTTTCTTT
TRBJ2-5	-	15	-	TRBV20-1	CSARDDRSLDLAQYF	TGCAGTGCTAGAGACGACAGGTCCCTCGACCTGGCCCAGTACTTC